This T cell receptor (beta chain) is from a study of regulatory T cells in long-lasting Graves disease. Building the TCR beta libraries relied on iRepertoire HTBI primers, and CDR3 regions underwent Arm-PCR. TCRdb itself ran the multiplex PCR reads through MiXCR, one entry per CDR3 protein. The sample carries 360,000 or so distinct CDR3 sequences, over 15% recorded once. Sample time point: newly diagnosed GD, antithyroid drugs for less than 3 months. PBMC-derived RNA was used for the TCR library. The sample also formed part of further work on T cells in Graves' hyperthyroidism and ophthalmopathy. This second study says: Clinical symptoms, serum thyroxine, TRAb, thyroid ultrasound and orbital computed tomography established diagnosis.

This material consisted of peripheral blood mononuclear cells (PBMCs), taken at new diagnosis, from a patient treated with antithyroid drugs. The TCR sequence derives from a man in his forties with Graves disease.

The CDR3 DNA reads TGTGCCACCAGCAGAGGGGGCAGGGGGCTCGAAAAACTGTTTTTT. Protein: CATSRGGRGLEKLFF. The chain recombines TRBV15 with TRBJ1-4; 8 nucleotides match TRBD1. Trimming cost V 1 base and J 8 bases; bases outside gene matches: 6. The CDR3 consists of 15 residues. CDR1 is LNHNV, CDR2 YYDKDF, per germline (reference sequence).